The next 28 T cell receptor beta chains were all read from a single sample in a study of T cell responses to AZD1222 COVID-19 vaccine. This table comes from immunoSEQ multiplex PCR, and its TCRdb copy is limited to in-frame clones, with some not included. Among some 98,000 clones listed, almost 90% were seen once. The sequenced sample was peripheral blood, obtained 28 days after the second AZD1222 dose. These receptors all come from an adult who received the AZD1222 COVID-19 vaccine.

The gene calls are TRBV5-1 and TRBJ2-1, with TRBD1 matching 9 bases. CDR3 length: 15 amino acids. Germline V gene data show CDR1 as SGHRS and CDR2 as YFSETQ. The J segment lost 2 bases and the V segment lost 3 bases, leaving 3 bases of the junction unmatched. The CDR3 nucleotides are TGCGCCAGCAGCTACGGACAGGGGCCCTACAATGAGCAGTTCTTC. It specifies CASSYGQGPYNEQFF.

The genes are TRBV28 and TRBJ2-1, with a possible D match to TRBD2 (6 bases). Germline loops: CDR1 MDHEN, CDR2 SYDVKM. The length of the CDR3 is 14 residues. V lost 9 bases and J 0 bases, leaving 12 bases between the germline ends. CDR3 bases: TGTGCCAGTGCGAACGGGGGCTCCTACAATGAGCAGTTCTTC. This codes for CASANGGSYNEQFF.

The V gene is TRBV12-3 or TRBV12-4, the J gene TRBJ1-2; 10 nucleotides line up with TRBD1. This CDR3 region has 13 residues. The V gene end was trimmed by 5 bases and the J gene end by 4 bases; junction bases not matched to a gene: 1. The CDR3 protein is CASSRQGAYGYTF. In DNA form, the CDR3 reads TGTGCCAGCAGTCGACAGGGGGCCTATGGCTACACCTTC.

V and J are TRBV18 and TRBJ1-3, with D perhaps matching TRBD1 (6 bases). The CDR3 has 16 residues. Germline CDR1 reads KGHSH; CDR2 reads LQKENI. Trimming cost V 3 bases and J 1 base, with 13 bases left between them. CDR3 sequence (DNA): TGTGCCAGCTCACCCTCGTCGGGGGCTTCTGGAAACACCATATATTTT. As protein: CASSPSSGASGNTIYF.

This chain joins TRBV5-1 and TRBJ1-1; maybe TRBD1 (5 bases). CDR3 length equals 14 residues. V dropped 0 bases and J dropped 1 base, with 7 bases sitting between them. Germline V gene sequence: CDR1 SGHRS, CDR2 YFSETQ. The CDR3 reads CASSLGGGNTEAFF. CDR3 nucleotides: TGCGCCAGCAGCTTGGGGGGCGGGAACACTGAAGCTTTCTTT.

This chain links TRBV6-5 with TRBJ2-1, with unresolved D. CDR1 is MNHEY, CDR2 SVGAGI, per germline. Trimming removed 2 bases at V and 4 bases at J, with 9 bases between. The CDR3 has 14 amino acids. DNA of the CDR3: TGTGCCAGCAGTTACAGGATCCGGTACAATGAGCAGTTCTTC. It encodes CASSYRIRYNEQFF.

This sequence joins TRBV7-2 and TRBJ1-5; perhaps TRBD1 as D (6 bases). V was pared by 5 bases and J by 4 bases, with 15 bases between. The CDR3 extends over 15 amino acids. From germline, CDR1 is SGHTA and CDR2 FQGNSA. CDR3 DNA sequence: TGTGCCAGCAGCCCTCGGGGGCGCGGGAATCAGCCCCAGCATTTT. Residues: CASSPRGRGNQPQHF.

The V call is TRBV5-1, the J call TRBJ2-7, with 7 bases aligning to TRBD2. CDR1 is SGHRS and CDR2 is YFSETQ in the germline V gene. After removal of 0 bases from V and 3 bases from J, the junction contained 6 bases not matched to a gene. The CDR3 is made up of 15 amino acids. CDR3 DNA: TGCGCCAGCAGCTTGGCGGGGCCGGGAGGCTACGAGCAGTACTTC. Protein sequence: CASSLAGPGGYEQYF. Supplemented by reference TRBV5-1 and TRBJ2-7, the full variable domain reads KAGVTQTPRYLIKTRGQQVTLSCSPISGHRSVSWYQQTPGQGLQFLFEYFSETQRNKGNFPGRFSGRQFSNSRSEMNVSTLELGDSALYLCASSLAGPGGYEQYFGPGTRLTVT.

The chain joins TRBV3-1 (or the pseudogene TRBV3-2) to TRBJ2-1, with 14 bases fitting TRBD2. Germline assignment: CDR1 LGHDT and CDR2 YNNKEL (reference sequence). The CDR3 runs to 21 residues. V lost 4 bases, J lost 0 bases, and 14 bases stayed unmatched. The CDR3: CASSLMGTGTSGSSSYNEQFF. CDR3 in DNA: TGTGCCAGCAGCCTAATGGGGACCGGGACTAGCGGGAGTAGCTCCTACAATGAGCAGTTCTTC.

This sequence joins TRBV12-3 or TRBV12-4 and TRBJ2-7; D is unresolved. V lost 2 bases to trimming and J lost 4 bases, with 6 bases between them. CDR3 length equals 12 residues. The CDR3 region is CASSLSVYEQYF. CDR3 coding DNA: TGTGCCAGCAGTTTATCGGTTTACGAGCAGTACTTC.

The chain joins TRBV4-1 to TRBJ1-1; D is perhaps TRBD1 (6 bases). The CDR3 extends over 14 amino acids. Germline CDR1 reads MGHRA; CDR2 reads YSYEKL. Trimming took 4 bases from V and 1 from J, leaving 10 bases between them. DNA of the CDR3: TGCGCCAGCAGCCCGGCAGGGGAGAACACTGAAGCTTTCTTT. Translating it yields CASSPAGENTEAFF.

V gene TRBV30 combines with J gene TRBJ2-1; TRBD2 aligns across 8 bases. The CDR3 is 14 amino acids. The junction had 12 bases not matched to a gene; V was cut back by 5 bases and J by 9 bases. Germline loops: CDR1 GTSNPN, CDR2 SVGIG (reference sequence). The CDR3 spells CAWCRRAGVCEQFF. Written as DNA, the CDR3 is TGTGCCTGGTGCAGGCGAGCGGGAGTTTGTGAGCAGTTCTTC.

V usage is TRBV10-3 and J usage is TRBJ1-1, with 12 bases fitting TRBD1. CDR1 and CDR2 from the germline V gene are ENHRY and SYGVKD. V lost 4 bases and J lost 6; bases outside the gene matches: 6. This CDR3 comprises 15 residues. The CDR3 coding sequence is TGTGCCATCAGTGGGTGGGGACAGGGGGCGGCTGAAGCTTTCTTT. Its translation is CAISGWGQGAAEAFF.

J is TRBJ1-1 and V is TRBV27, with D hard to call. Trimming took off 10 bases at V and 1 base at J, with 13 bases between the two ends. Germline lookup yields CDR1 MNHEY and CDR2 SMNVEV (reference sequence). The CDR3 runs to 13 residues. The CDR3 nucleotides are TGTGCCACCAGACTCGGCGGGAACACTGAAGCTTTCTTT. Its protein product is CATRLGGNTEAFF.

The chain combines TRBV18 with TRBJ1-2, with 9 positions matching TRBD1. Germline assignment: CDR1 KGHSH and CDR2 LQKENI. Trimming at V came to 0 bases and at J to 13 bases, leaving 15 bases not matched to a gene. The CDR3 is 16 residues long. CDR3 sequence reads: CASSPPVRDREYPGTF. CDR3 nucleotide sequence: TGTGCCAGCTCACCACCGGTCCGGGACAGGGAGTATCCTGGCACCTTC.

This chain joins TRBV2 and TRBJ1-5; perhaps TRBD1 as D (6 bases). The CDR3 spans 15 residues. V was pared by 6 bases and J by 1 base, with 13 bases between. In germline, CDR1 is SNHLY, CDR2 FYNNEI. CDR3 sequence: CASSGQIASNQPQHF. The CDR3, as DNA: TGTGCCAGCAGCGGACAGATAGCGAGCAATCAGCCCCAGCATTTT.

The chain carries TRBV30 and TRBJ1-2, with a weak D call TRBD1 (5 bases). This CDR3 is built from 15 residues. Trimming removed 3 bases from V and 5 bases from J, with 19 bases in between. Germline-derived CDR1 and CDR2 are GTSNPN and SVGIG (reference sequence). CDR3 sequence reads: CAWRSGTTSLYGYTF. For the CDR3, the DNA is TGTGCCTGGAGGTCCGGGACCACGAGCCTTTATGGCTACACCTTC.

This clone came up once. J is TRBJ1-1 and V is TRBV11-3; TRBD1 might be the D (6 bases). The CDR3 consists of 14 residues. The ends were cut back, 2 bases at V and 4 bases at J, with 11 bases in the middle. The germline gives CDR1 SGHNT, CDR2 YENEEA. The CDR3 DNA reads as TGTGCCAGCAGCTTAAGGGGGGTGAGCACTGAAGCTTTCTTT. It encodes CASSLRGVSTEAFF.

This chain uses TRBV23-1 with TRBJ1-3; D is ambiguous. TRBV23-1 is an ORF; its function is uncertain. The CDR3 contains 18 residues. V lost 2 bases to trimming and J lost 2 bases, with 19 bases between them. The CDR3 loop is CASSQESSLLPAGNTIYF. The CDR3 DNA follows: TGCGCCAGCAGTCAAGAGTCCTCTCTTTTACCGGCTGGAAACACCATATATTTT.

This clone was observed a few times. The chain couples TRBV12-3 or TRBV12-4 to TRBJ2-1; D might be TRBD2 (5 bases). The ends were cut back, 8 bases at V and 10 bases at J, with 18 bases in the middle. The CDR3 is 13 residues long. The CDR3 DNA is TGTGCCAGCGACGGCGGAGGACTGACAGAGCAGTTCTTC. Its translation is CASDGGGLTEQFF.

The rearrangement joins TRBV24-1 to TRBJ2-1; 10 bases fit TRBD1. CDR1 KGHDR and CDR2 SFDVKD come from the germline V gene. The CDR3 spans 18 residues. V dropped 3 bases and J dropped 8; count of bases not matched to a gene: 15. The CDR3 DNA follows: TGTGCCACCAGTGATCGAAACGCCCGGGACAGGGGCAGGGATGAGCAGTTCTTC. It specifies CATSDRNARDRGRDEQFF.

V usage is TRBV10-2 and J usage is TRBJ1-6; D call uncertain. The CDR3 is 16 residues long. Germline CDR1 WSHSY, CDR2 SAAADI. V lost 5 bases, J lost 7 bases, and 18 bases lay in between. CDR3 region: CASSYSPLLGNSPLHF. The CDR3 nucleotides are TGCGCCAGCAGTTACAGTCCCCTCTTGGGGAATTCACCCCTCCACTTT.

The chain couples TRBV4-1 to TRBJ1-2, with 7 nucleotides matching TRBD1. J was trimmed by 5 bases and V by 3 bases; bases with no gene match: 0. CDR1 is MGHRA, CDR2 YSYEKL, per germline. The length of the CDR3 is 12 residues. The CDR3 nucleotides read TGCGCCAGCAGCCAGACAGGGTATGGCTACACCTTC. Its protein is CASSQTGYGYTF.

V gene TRBV11-2 combines with J gene TRBJ2-7, with a tentative D call TRBD1 (5 bases). In germline, CDR1 is SGHAT, CDR2 FQNNGV. The V gene lost 6 bases and the J gene lost 0 bases, with 21 bases spanning the gap. The CDR3 runs to 17 residues. DNA for the CDR3: TGTGCCAGCAGTTCTTTCCCTGGGGCCCCCAGCTCCTACGAGCAGTACTTC. As protein: CASSSFPGAPSSYEQYF.

The gene calls are TRBV7-9 and TRBJ1-2; tentatively, D is TRBD1 (5 bases). Trimming took off 5 bases at V and 4 bases at J, with 17 bases between the two ends. The CDR3 length is 15 residues. CDR1 is SEHNR and CDR2 is FQNEAQ in the germline V gene (reference sequence). CDR3 DNA: TGTGCCAGCAGCCCGGACGGGGCCGGGAGCTATGGCTACACCTTC. This translates into CASSPDGAGSYGYTF.

V gene TRBV10-3 combines with J gene TRBJ2-5; maybe TRBD2 (6 bases). Germline CDR1 reads ENHRY; CDR2 reads SYGVKD. The CDR3 consists of 14 residues. The ends were cut back, 0 bases at V and 5 bases at J, with 10 bases in the middle. In DNA, the CDR3 is TGTGCCATCAGTGAGTCGCGGGGAAGTGAGACCCAGTACTTC. Its protein product is CAISESRGSETQYF.

The CDR3 coding sequence is TGTGCCAGCAGCGTAGCTAGCAGCTACGAGCAGTACTTC. It translates to CASSVASSYEQYF. The gene calls are TRBV9 and TRBJ2-7; D possibly corresponds to TRBD2 (5 bases). CDR1 is SGDLS, CDR2 YYNGEE, per germline. The CDR3 loop spans 13 amino acids. V was cut by 0 bases and J by 3 bases, with 7 bases left in between.

The chain couples TRBV6-5 to TRBJ2-5; no firm D call. Germline V CDR1 and CDR2: MNHEY, SVGAGI. With 2 bases removed from V and 1 base from J, the gap between germline ends came to 8 bases. The CDR3 sequence is 14 residues long. For the CDR3, the DNA is TGTGCCAGCAGTTACGGTTCAGGCCAAGAGACCCAGTACTTC. The encoded protein is CASSYGSGQETQYF.